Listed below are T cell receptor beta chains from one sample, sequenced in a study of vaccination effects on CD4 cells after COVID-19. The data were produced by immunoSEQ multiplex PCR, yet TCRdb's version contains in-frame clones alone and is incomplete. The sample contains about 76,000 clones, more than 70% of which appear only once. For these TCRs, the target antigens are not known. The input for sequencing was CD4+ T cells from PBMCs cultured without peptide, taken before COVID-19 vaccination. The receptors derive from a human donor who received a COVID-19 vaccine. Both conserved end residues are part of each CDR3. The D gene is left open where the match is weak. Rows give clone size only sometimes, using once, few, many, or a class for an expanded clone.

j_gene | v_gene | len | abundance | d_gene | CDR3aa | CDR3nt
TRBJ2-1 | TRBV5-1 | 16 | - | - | CASNPDGASSYNEQFF | TGCGCCAGCAACCCGGATGGGGCAAGCTCCTACAATGAGCAGTTCTTC
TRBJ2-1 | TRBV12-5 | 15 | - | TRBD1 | CASGLRQGAPNEQFF | TGTGCTAGTGGTTTGAGGCAGGGGGCCCCCAATGAGCAGTTCTTC
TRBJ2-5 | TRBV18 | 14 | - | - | CASSPRHSQETQYF | TGTGCCAGCTCACCACGGCACAGCCAAGAGACCCAGTACTTC
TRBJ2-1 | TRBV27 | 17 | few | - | CASSLSMGGARAFLQFF | TGTGCCAGCAGTTTATCGATGGGCGGGGCCCGGGCATTTTTGCAGTTCTTC
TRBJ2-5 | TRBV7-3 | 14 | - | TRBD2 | CASSSGTSGETQYF | TGTGCCAGCAGCTCCGGGACTAGCGGGGAGACCCAGTACTTC
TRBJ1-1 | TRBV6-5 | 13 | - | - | CASRGTENTEAFF | TGTGCCAGCAGAGGAACGGAGAACACTGAAGCTTTCTTT
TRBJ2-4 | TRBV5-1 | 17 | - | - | CASSSDGEYNAKNIQYF | TGCGCCAGCAGCTCCGACGGGGAATATAACGCCAAAAACATTCAGTACTTC
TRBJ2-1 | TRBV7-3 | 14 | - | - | CASSLSLSYNEQFF | TGTGCCAGCAGCTTATCTCTATCATACAATGAGCAGTTCTTC
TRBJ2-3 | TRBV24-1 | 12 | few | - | CATSASTDTQYF | TGTGCCACCAGTGCGAGCACAGATACGCAGTATTTT
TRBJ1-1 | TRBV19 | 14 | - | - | CASSIRQMNTEAFF | TGTGCCAGTAGTATTAGGCAGATGAACACTGAAGCTTTCTTT
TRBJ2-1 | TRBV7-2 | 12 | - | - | CASSTTGTAQFF | TGTGCCAGCAGCACCACCGGGACTGCGCAGTTCTTC
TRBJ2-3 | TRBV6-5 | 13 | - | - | CASSRDGTDTQYF | TGTGCCAGCAGCCGGGACGGCACAGATACGCAGTATTTT
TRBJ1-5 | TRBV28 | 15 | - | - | CASSPPRGNGEPQHF | TGTGCCAGCAGTCCCCCCAGGGGAAACGGTGAGCCCCAGCATTTT
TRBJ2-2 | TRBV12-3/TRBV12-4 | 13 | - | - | CASSPSNGGELFF | TGTGCCAGCAGTCCCTCGAATGGCGGGGAGCTGTTTTTT
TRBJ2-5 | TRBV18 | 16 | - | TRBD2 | CASSPTLAGGGETQYF | TGTGCCAGCTCACCAACGCTAGCGGGGGGCGGAGAGACCCAGTACTTC
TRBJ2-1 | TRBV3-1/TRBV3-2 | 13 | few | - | CASSQGNIVQQFF | TGTGCCAGCAGCCAGGGGAACATTGTGCAGCAGTTCTTC
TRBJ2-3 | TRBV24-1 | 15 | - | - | CATSTPGGKTDTQYF | TGTGCCACCAGCACACCCGGGGGCAAGACAGATACGCAGTATTTT
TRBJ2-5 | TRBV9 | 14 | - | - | CASSVGGSQETQYF | TGTGCCAGCAGCGTAGGGGGCAGTCAAGAGACCCAGTACTTC
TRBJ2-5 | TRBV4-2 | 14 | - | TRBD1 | CASSHPGQGETQYF | TGTGCCAGCAGCCACCCCGGACAGGGGGAGACCCAGTACTTC
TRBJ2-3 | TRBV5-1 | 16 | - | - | CASSNRGGGNTDTQYF | TGCGCCAGCAGCAACCGAGGTGGGGGCAACACAGATACGCAGTATTTT
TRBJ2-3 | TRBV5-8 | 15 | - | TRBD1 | CASTATGGFSDTQYF | TGTGCCAGCACCGCGACAGGGGGCTTTTCAGATACGCAGTATTTT
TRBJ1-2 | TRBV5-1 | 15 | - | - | CASSLLAWGADGYTF | TGCGCCAGCAGCTTGTTGGCATGGGGGGCAGACGGCTACACCTTC
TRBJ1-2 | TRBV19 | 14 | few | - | CASSMRQGSGGYTF | TGTGCCAGTAGTATGCGCCAGGGCTCGGGCGGCTACACCTTC
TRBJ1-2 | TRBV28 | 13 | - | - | CATHRGPGSGYTF | TGTGCCACCCACAGAGGGCCTGGAAGTGGCTACACCTTC
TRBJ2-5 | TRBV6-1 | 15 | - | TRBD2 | CASSDPGLALKTQYF | TGTGCCAGCAGTGACCCGGGACTAGCTTTGAAGACCCAGTACTTC
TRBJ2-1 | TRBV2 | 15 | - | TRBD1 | CASSLDRVSYNEQFF | TGTGCCAGCAGTCTGGACAGGGTCTCCTACAATGAGCAGTTCTTC
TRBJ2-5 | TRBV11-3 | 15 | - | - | CASSPGTNIQETQYF | TGTGCCAGCAGCCCCGGGACAAATATTCAAGAGACCCAGTACTTC
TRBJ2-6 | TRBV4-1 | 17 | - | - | CASSQDRAFSGANVLTF | TGCGCCAGCAGCCAAGATCGGGCGTTCTCTGGGGCCAACGTCCTGACTTTC
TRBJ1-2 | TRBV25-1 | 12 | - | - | CASSVQGSGYTF | TGTGCCAGCAGTGTTCAGGGGTCCGGCTACACCTTC
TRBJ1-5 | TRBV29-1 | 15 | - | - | CSASLGGGVDQPQHF | TGCAGCGCCTCTTTGGGTGGTGGGGTCGATCAGCCCCAGCATTTT
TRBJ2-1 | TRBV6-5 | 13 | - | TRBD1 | CASRPQGAGEQFF | TGTGCCAGCAGACCCCAGGGGGCGGGTGAGCAGTTCTTC
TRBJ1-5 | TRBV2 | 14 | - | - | CASSQEYSNQPQHF | TGTGCCAGCAGTCAGGAGTATAGCAATCAGCCCCAGCATTTT
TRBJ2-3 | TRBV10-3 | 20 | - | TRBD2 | CAISEHQGVLRGGPPDTQYF | TGTGCCATCAGTGAGCATCAGGGGGTATTGCGGGGGGGCCCACCAGATACGCAGTATTTT
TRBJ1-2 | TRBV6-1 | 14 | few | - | CASSEIGQNYGYTF | TGTGCCAGCAGTGAAATTGGCCAAAACTATGGCTACACCTTC
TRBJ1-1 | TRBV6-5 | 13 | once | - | CASSYSQGSEAFF | TGTGCCAGCAGTTACTCGCAGGGTTCTGAAGCTTTCTTT
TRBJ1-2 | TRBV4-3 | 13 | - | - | CASSPEVGYGYTF | TGCGCCAGCAGCCCTGAAGTGGGCTATGGCTACACCTTC
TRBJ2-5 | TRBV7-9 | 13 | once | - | CASSLASAETQYF | TGTGCCAGCAGCTTGGCTAGCGCGGAGACCCAGTACTTC
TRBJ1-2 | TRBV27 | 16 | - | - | CASSLGGLAGYYGYTF | TGTGCCAGCAGTTTGGGAGGGTTGGCGGGCTACTATGGCTACACCTTC
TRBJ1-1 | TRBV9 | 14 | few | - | CASSVDSRNTEAFF | TGTGCCAGCAGCGTAGATTCTCGGAACACTGAAGCTTTCTTT
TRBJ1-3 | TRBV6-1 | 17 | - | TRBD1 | CASSDPHRGEAGNTIYF | TGTGCCAGCAGTGACCCCCACAGGGGAGAGGCTGGAAACACCATATATTTT
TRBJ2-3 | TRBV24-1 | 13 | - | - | CATSVQGRDTQYF | TGTGCCACCAGTGTGCAGGGGAGGGATACGCAGTATTTT
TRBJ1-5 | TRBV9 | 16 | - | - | CASSPGERESNQPQHF | TGTGCCAGCAGCCCCGGTGAGAGGGAGAGCAATCAGCCCCAGCATTTT
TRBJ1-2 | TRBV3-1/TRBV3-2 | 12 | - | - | CASSPRLGGYTF | TGTGCCAGCAGCCCCCGACTTGGGGGCTACACCTTC
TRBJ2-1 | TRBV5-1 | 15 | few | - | CASSLAGGGLNEQFF | TGCGCCAGCAGCTTGGCTGGCGGGGGCCTTAATGAGCAGTTCTTC
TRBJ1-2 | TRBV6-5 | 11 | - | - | CASSLGRGYTF | TGTGCCAGCAGCCTCGGTCGAGGCTACACCTTC
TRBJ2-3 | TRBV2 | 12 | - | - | CASRYNADTQYF | TGTGCCAGCAGATACAATGCAGATACGCAGTATTTT
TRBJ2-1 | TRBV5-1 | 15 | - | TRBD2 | CASVPLAGSHNEQFF | TGCGCCAGCGTTCCCCTAGCGGGGTCCCACAATGAGCAGTTCTTC
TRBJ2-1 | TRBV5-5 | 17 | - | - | CASSLLAGAAPYNEQFF | TGTGCCAGCAGCTTACTGGCAGGGGCCGCCCCCTACAATGAGCAGTTCTTC
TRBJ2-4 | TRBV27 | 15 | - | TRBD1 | CASATGGLAKNIQYF | TGTGCCAGCGCCACAGGGGGTCTAGCCAAAAACATTCAGTACTTC
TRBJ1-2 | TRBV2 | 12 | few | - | CASSDRNYGYTF | TGTGCCAGCAGTGACAGAAACTATGGCTACACCTTC
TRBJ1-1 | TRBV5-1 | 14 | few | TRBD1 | CASTQRGQSTEAFF | TGCGCCAGCACCCAACGGGGACAGTCCACTGAAGCTTTCTTT
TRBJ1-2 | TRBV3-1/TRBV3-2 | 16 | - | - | CASSLGAGGEIYGYTF | TGTGCCAGCAGCCTTGGTGCGGGGGGCGAAATATATGGCTACACCTTC
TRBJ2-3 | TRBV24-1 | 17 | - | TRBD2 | CATSDPIGTSGADTQYF | TGTGCCACCAGTGACCCCATTGGGACTAGCGGCGCAGATACGCAGTATTTT
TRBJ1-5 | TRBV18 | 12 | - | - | CASSPSDQPQHF | TGTGCCAGCTCACCAAGTGATCAGCCCCAGCATTTT
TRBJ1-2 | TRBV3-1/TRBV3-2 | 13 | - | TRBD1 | CASSLSDRVVYTF | TGTGCCAGCAGCCTCTCCGACAGGGTTGTCTACACCTTC
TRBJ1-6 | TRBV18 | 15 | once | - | CASSPQSSYNSPLHF | TGTGCCAGCTCACCACAGAGCTCCTATAATTCACCCCTCCACTTT
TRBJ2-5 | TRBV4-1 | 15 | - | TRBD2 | CASSQRSGFLETQYF | TGCGCCAGCAGCCAACGTAGCGGGTTTCTCGAGACCCAGTACTTC
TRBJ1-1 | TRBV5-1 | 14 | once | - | CASSAQLMNTEAFF | TGCGCCAGCAGCGCCCAGCTCATGAACACTGAAGCTTTCTTT
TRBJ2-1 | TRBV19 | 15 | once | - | CASSSTPPADNEQFF | TGTGCCAGTAGTTCCACGCCCCCGGCGGACAATGAGCAGTTCTTC